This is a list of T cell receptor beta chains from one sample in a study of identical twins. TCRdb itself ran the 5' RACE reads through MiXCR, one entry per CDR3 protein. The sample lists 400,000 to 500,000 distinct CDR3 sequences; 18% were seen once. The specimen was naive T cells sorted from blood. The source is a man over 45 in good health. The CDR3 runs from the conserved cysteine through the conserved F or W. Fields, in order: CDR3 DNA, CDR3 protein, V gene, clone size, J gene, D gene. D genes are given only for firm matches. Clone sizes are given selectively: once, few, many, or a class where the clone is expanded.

CDR3nt: TGTGCCAGCAGCTTAGTGCCCTCGCTAGCGGGGGGGCCTTACAATGAGCAGTTCTTC
CDR3aa: CASSLVPSLAGGPYNEQFF
v_gene: TRBV7-2
abundance: few
j_gene: TRBJ2-1
d_gene: TRBD2

CDR3nt: TGCAGTGCCCCCCAAACTCGTAGGGCCAACGTCCTGACTTTC
CDR3aa: CSAPQTRRANVLTF
v_gene: TRBV20-1
abundance: many
j_gene: TRBJ2-6
d_gene: .

CDR3nt: TGTGCCAGCAGTTCTCGACAGGGGCGCACAGATACGCAGTATTTT
CDR3aa: CASSSRQGRTDTQYF
v_gene: TRBV12-3/TRBV12-4
abundance: many
j_gene: TRBJ2-3
d_gene: TRBD1

CDR3nt: TGCAGCGTTGAAGGTGGGGGGAAGTATGGCTACACCTTC
CDR3aa: CSVEGGGKYGYTF
v_gene: TRBV29-1
abundance: many
j_gene: TRBJ1-2
d_gene: .

CDR3nt: TGTGCCAGCAGTTTATCGAGGCTAGCGGGGAATGAGCAGTTCTTC
CDR3aa: CASSLSRLAGNEQFF
v_gene: TRBV12-3/TRBV12-4
abundance: .
j_gene: TRBJ2-1
d_gene: TRBD2

CDR3nt: TGTGCCAGCAGTTACGACCAGCCCCAGCATTTT
CDR3aa: CASSYDQPQHF
v_gene: TRBV6-6
abundance: many
j_gene: TRBJ1-5
d_gene: .

CDR3nt: TGTGCCATCAGTGAGTCGGGGGAAGCTGAAGCTTTCTTT
CDR3aa: CAISESGEAEAFF
v_gene: TRBV10-3
abundance: few
j_gene: TRBJ1-1
d_gene: .

CDR3nt: TGTGCCAGCAGCGTGATTGGGACAGGAGCTAACTATGGCTACACCTTC
CDR3aa: CASSVIGTGANYGYTF
v_gene: TRBV6-1
abundance: many
j_gene: TRBJ1-2
d_gene: TRBD1

CDR3nt: TGTGCCAGCAGCCGGGGAGGATACACCGGGGAGCTGTTTTTT
CDR3aa: CASSRGGYTGELFF
v_gene: TRBV12-3/TRBV12-4
abundance: many
j_gene: TRBJ2-2
d_gene: .

CDR3nt: TGTGCCAGCTCACCACTACGGGAGGGCCATGGTGAGCAGTTCTTC
CDR3aa: CASSPLREGHGEQFF
v_gene: TRBV18
abundance: .
j_gene: TRBJ2-1
d_gene: TRBD2

CDR3nt: TGCAGCGTTGATGCCCGGGACAGGGGCCTTTACAATGAGCAGTTCTTC
CDR3aa: CSVDARDRGLYNEQFF
v_gene: TRBV29-1
abundance: .
j_gene: TRBJ2-1
d_gene: TRBD1

CDR3nt: TGCAGTGCTATTGGACAGGCGAGTAATGTAAAACTGTTTTTT
CDR3aa: CSAIGQASNVKLFF
v_gene: TRBV20-1
abundance: .
j_gene: TRBJ1-4
d_gene: TRBD1

CDR3nt: TGTGCCAGCAGCCAAGATTTCACTGTCGAGCAGTACTTC
CDR3aa: CASSQDFTVEQYF
v_gene: TRBV3-1
abundance: many
j_gene: TRBJ2-7
d_gene: .

CDR3nt: TGTGCCAGCAGCCCCAGCGGTATGGATACGCAGTATTTT
CDR3aa: CASSPSGMDTQYF
v_gene: TRBV9
abundance: .
j_gene: TRBJ2-3
d_gene: .

CDR3nt: TGTGCCAGCAGCCAAGAGGTCCGGGCGCGGCGAACTGAAGCTTTCTTT
CDR3aa: CASSQEVRARRTEAFF
v_gene: TRBV4-2
abundance: many
j_gene: TRBJ1-1
d_gene: .

CDR3nt: TGTGCCAGCTCACCACCAAACAATCGGGCAGATACGCAGTATTTT
CDR3aa: CASSPPNNRADTQYF
v_gene: TRBV18
abundance: many
j_gene: TRBJ2-3
d_gene: .

CDR3nt: TGCGCCAGCAGCTACGGGGACAGGGCAGATACGCAGTATTTT
CDR3aa: CASSYGDRADTQYF
v_gene: TRBV5-1
abundance: few
j_gene: TRBJ2-3
d_gene: TRBD1

CDR3nt: TGTGCCAGCAGCACAGGGTGGAACACTGAAGCTTTCTTT
CDR3aa: CASSTGWNTEAFF
v_gene: TRBV5-6
abundance: many
j_gene: TRBJ1-1
d_gene: .

CDR3nt: TGTGCCAGCAGGAGGGACTCAAACTCCTACAATGAGCAGTTCTTC
CDR3aa: CASRRDSNSYNEQFF
v_gene: TRBV12-3/TRBV12-4
abundance: many
j_gene: TRBJ2-1
d_gene: .

CDR3nt: TGTGCCAGCAGTTGGACGGACCAAGAGACGCAGTATTTT
CDR3aa: CASSWTDQETQYF
v_gene: TRBV6-5
abundance: many
j_gene: TRBJ2-3
d_gene: .

CDR3nt: TGTGCCAGCAGCCTAAATCGGGGACAGGGTGGAGGCTACACCTTC
CDR3aa: CASSLNRGQGGGYTF
v_gene: TRBV7-2
abundance: few
j_gene: TRBJ1-2
d_gene: TRBD1

CDR3nt: TGTGCCAGCGCTACTATAGGGGATGAGCAGTTCTTC
CDR3aa: CASATIGDEQFF
v_gene: TRBV2
abundance: few
j_gene: TRBJ2-1
d_gene: .

CDR3nt: TGTGCCAGCGGGAAAGGCGTGAATTACAATGAGCAGTTCTTC
CDR3aa: CASGKGVNYNEQFF
v_gene: TRBV7-2
abundance: .
j_gene: TRBJ2-1
d_gene: .

CDR3nt: TGTGCCTGGGATTCGGACAGCTCCTATAATTCACCCCTCCACTTT
CDR3aa: CAWDSDSSYNSPLHF
v_gene: TRBV30
abundance: few
j_gene: TRBJ1-6
d_gene: .

CDR3nt: TGTGCCAGCAGTTCGGCGGGAGTATTGCAGTACTTC
CDR3aa: CASSSAGVLQYF
v_gene: TRBV6-2/TRBV6-3
abundance: few
j_gene: TRBJ2-7
d_gene: TRBD2

CDR3nt: TGTGCCAGCAGCTTAGGCAGGCTAGCGGGAGTTCGGAATGAGCAGTTCTTC
CDR3aa: CASSLGRLAGVRNEQFF
v_gene: TRBV7-6
abundance: .
j_gene: TRBJ2-1
d_gene: TRBD2

CDR3nt: TGTGCCAGCAGCCACCGGGTTACGCAGTATTTT
CDR3aa: CASSHRVTQYF
v_gene: TRBV14
abundance: .
j_gene: TRBJ2-3
d_gene: .

CDR3nt: TGTGCCAGCAGCGCCAGGGGAGTCTATGGCTACACCTTC
CDR3aa: CASSARGVYGYTF
v_gene: TRBV2
abundance: many
j_gene: TRBJ1-2
d_gene: .

CDR3nt: TGTGCCACCACCGGGGGGACAGGGAGGACAGATACGCAGTATTTT
CDR3aa: CATTGGTGRTDTQYF
v_gene: TRBV11-2
abundance: few
j_gene: TRBJ2-3
d_gene: TRBD1

CDR3nt: TGTGCGACCCGGGGCGGGGCGAGCCTTGCAGGGGAGCAGTTCTTC
CDR3aa: CATRGGASLAGEQFF
v_gene: TRBV10-3
abundance: few
j_gene: TRBJ2-1
d_gene: .

CDR3nt: TGCGCCAGCAGCCCAAGTTGGGACTCTGGGGCCAACGTCCTGACTTTC
CDR3aa: CASSPSWDSGANVLTF
v_gene: TRBV4-3
abundance: many
j_gene: TRBJ2-6
d_gene: .

CDR3nt: TGCAGCGTGGAGAAGGGGGGGATCCAAGAGACCCAGTACTTC
CDR3aa: CSVEKGGIQETQYF
v_gene: TRBV29-1
abundance: .
j_gene: TRBJ2-5
d_gene: .

CDR3nt: TGTGCCACCAGCAAATCGGAGAGGGACAGGGGGGCTTTCTTT
CDR3aa: CATSKSERDRGAFF
v_gene: TRBV15
abundance: few
j_gene: TRBJ1-1
d_gene: TRBD1

CDR3nt: TGTGCCAGCAGTCCCCGGGTCCAAAATGAAAAACTGTTTTTT
CDR3aa: CASSPRVQNEKLFF
v_gene: TRBV12-3/TRBV12-4
abundance: .
j_gene: TRBJ1-4
d_gene: .

CDR3nt: TGTGCCAGCAGTTACACCAGACTCAGAACTAGCACAGATACGCAGTATTTT
CDR3aa: CASSYTRLRTSTDTQYF
v_gene: TRBV6-5
abundance: many
j_gene: TRBJ2-3
d_gene: .

CDR3nt: TGTGCCAGCTCATCTCAGGGAGGTCTCTCCGAGCAGTACTTC
CDR3aa: CASSSQGGLSEQYF
v_gene: TRBV19
abundance: many
j_gene: TRBJ2-7
d_gene: .

CDR3nt: TGCGCCAGCAGCCTCGCACCACCAGACACTGAAGCTTTCTTT
CDR3aa: CASSLAPPDTEAFF
v_gene: TRBV5-1
abundance: .
j_gene: TRBJ1-1
d_gene: .

CDR3nt: TGCAGTGCTAGAGATAACAGGGGGGCCTACGAGCAGTACTTC
CDR3aa: CSARDNRGAYEQYF
v_gene: TRBV20-1
abundance: .
j_gene: TRBJ2-7
d_gene: TRBD1

CDR3nt: TGCAGTGCTAGAGGACGGATTAATGAAAAACTGTTTTTT
CDR3aa: CSARGRINEKLFF
v_gene: TRBV20-1
abundance: many
j_gene: TRBJ1-4
d_gene: .

CDR3nt: TGTGCCAGCAGCCCTCGACAGCTAGCCAAAAACATTCAGTACTTC
CDR3aa: CASSPRQLAKNIQYF
v_gene: TRBV11-2
abundance: many
j_gene: TRBJ2-4
d_gene: .

CDR3nt: TGTGCCAGCAGCCAAGGGGGGGCTGTAGCGAATAATATAAATGAGCAGTTCTTC
CDR3aa: CASSQGGAVANNINEQFF
v_gene: TRBV3-1
abundance: many
j_gene: TRBJ2-1
d_gene: .